The present T cell receptor (beta chain) was sequenced within a study of post-analysis software for immune sequencing data. Prepared TCR beta cDNA libraries contained unique molecular identifiers. TCRdb analysed the PCR reads with MiXCR anew, one entry per CDR3 protein. The sample includes 820,000 or so distinct CDR3 sequences, around 53% seen only once; the top ten take 4% to 5.5%. Of note for this clonotype: Relative to the germline gene, one junction end is altered; a read error may explain this.

The sequenced sample was blood. The sequence was obtained from a girl aged 5 to 17 with multiple sclerosis.

The CDR3: CSARDHKRGYYEQYF. As DNA, the CDR3 is TGTAGTGCTAGAGATCACAAGCGGGGGTACTACGAGCAGTACTTC. The chain carries TRBV20-1 and TRBJ2-7; 8 bases match TRBD2. CDR1 is DFQATT, CDR2 SNEGSKA, per germline (reference sequence). CDR3 length: 15 residues.